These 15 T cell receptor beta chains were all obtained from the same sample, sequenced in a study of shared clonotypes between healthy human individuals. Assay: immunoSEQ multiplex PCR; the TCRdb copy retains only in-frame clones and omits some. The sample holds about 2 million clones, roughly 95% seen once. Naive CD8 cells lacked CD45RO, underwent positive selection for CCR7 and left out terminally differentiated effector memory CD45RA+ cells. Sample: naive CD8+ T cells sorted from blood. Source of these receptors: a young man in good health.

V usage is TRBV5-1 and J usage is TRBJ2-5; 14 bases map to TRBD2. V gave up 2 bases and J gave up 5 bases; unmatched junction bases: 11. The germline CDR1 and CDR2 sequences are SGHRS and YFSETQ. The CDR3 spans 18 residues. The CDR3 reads CASSLSGTSGSMWETQYF. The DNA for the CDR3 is TGCGCCAGCAGCTTATCCGGGACTAGCGGGAGTATGTGGGAGACCCAGTACTTC.

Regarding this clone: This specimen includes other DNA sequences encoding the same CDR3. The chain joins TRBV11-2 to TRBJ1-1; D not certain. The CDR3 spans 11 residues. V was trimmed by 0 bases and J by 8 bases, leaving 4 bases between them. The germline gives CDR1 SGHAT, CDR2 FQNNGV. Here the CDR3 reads CASSLETEAFF. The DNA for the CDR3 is TGTGCCAGCAGCTTAGAAACCGAAGCTTTCTTT.

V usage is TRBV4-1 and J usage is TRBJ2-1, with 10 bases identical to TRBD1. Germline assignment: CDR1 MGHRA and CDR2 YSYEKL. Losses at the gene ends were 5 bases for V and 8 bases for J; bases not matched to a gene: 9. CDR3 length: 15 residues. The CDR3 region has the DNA TGCGCCAGCAGCGACTGGACAGGGGGAGTGTATGAGCAGTTCTTC. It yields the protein CASSDWTGGVYEQFF.

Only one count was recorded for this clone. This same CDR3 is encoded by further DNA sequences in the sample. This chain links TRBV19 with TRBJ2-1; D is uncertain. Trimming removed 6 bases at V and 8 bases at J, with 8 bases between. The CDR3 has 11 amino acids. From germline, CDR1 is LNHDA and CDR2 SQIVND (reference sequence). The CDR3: CASSLSDEQFF. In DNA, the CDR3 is TGTGCCAGTAGCTTGAGTGATGAGCAGTTCTTC.

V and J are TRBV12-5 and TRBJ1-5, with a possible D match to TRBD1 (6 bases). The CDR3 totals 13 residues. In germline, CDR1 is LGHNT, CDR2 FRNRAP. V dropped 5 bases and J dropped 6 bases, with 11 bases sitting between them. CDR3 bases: TGTGCTAGTGGTACACAGGGTCGTCAGCCCCAGCATTTT. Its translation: CASGTQGRQPQHF.

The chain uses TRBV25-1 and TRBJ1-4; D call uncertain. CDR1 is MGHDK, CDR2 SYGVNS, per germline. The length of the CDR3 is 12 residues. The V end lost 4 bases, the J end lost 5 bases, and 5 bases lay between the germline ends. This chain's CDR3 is CASSGRNEKLFF. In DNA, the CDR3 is TGTGCCAGCAGTGGAAGAAATGAAAAACTGTTTTTT.

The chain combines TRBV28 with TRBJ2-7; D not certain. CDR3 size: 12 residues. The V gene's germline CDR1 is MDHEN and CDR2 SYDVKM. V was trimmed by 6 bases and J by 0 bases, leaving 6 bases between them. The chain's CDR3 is CASRWSSYEQYF. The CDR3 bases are TGTGCCAGCAGATGGAGCTCCTACGAGCAGTACTTC.

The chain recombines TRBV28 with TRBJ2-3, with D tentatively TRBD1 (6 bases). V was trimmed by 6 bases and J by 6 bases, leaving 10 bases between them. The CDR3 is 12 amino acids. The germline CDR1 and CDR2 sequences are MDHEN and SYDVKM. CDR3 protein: CASSIRGDTQYF. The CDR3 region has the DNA TGTGCCAGCAGCATCAGGGGTGATACGCAGTATTTT. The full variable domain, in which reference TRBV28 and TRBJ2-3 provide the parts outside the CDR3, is DVKVTQSSRYLVKRTGEKVFLECVQDMDHENMFWYRQDPGLGLRLIYFSYDVKMKEKGDIPEGYSVSREKKERFSLILESASTNQTSMYLCASSIRGDTQYFGPGTRLTVL.

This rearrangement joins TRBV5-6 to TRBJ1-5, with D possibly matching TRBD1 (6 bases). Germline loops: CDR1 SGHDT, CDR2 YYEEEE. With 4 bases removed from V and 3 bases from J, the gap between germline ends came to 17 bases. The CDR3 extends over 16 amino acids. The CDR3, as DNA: TGTGCCAGCAGCCTGGGGGCAGGGGCTGACAATCAGCCCCAGCATTTT. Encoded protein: CASSLGAGADNQPQHF.

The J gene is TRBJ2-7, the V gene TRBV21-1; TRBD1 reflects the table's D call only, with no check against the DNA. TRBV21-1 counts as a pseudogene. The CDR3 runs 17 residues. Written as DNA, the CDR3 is TGTGCCAGCACTGGAGGGTGGGGTAGGGGGCTTCCGAACGAGCAGTACTTC. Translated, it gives CASTGGWGRGLPNEQYF.

This CDR3 is CASRRDSPLHF. In nucleotides, the CDR3 is TGTGCCAGCAGAAGGGATTCACCCCTCCACTTT. The chain recombines TRBV6-6 with TRBJ1-6; D is undetermined. This CDR3 has 11 residues. V dropped 6 bases and J dropped 8 bases, with 5 bases sitting between them. Germline assignment: CDR1 MNHNY and CDR2 SVGAGI (reference sequence).

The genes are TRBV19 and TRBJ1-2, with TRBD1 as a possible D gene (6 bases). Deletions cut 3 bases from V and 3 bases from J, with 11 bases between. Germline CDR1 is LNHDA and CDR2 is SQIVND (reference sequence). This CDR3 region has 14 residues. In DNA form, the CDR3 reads TGTGCCAGTAGTATGTGGACAGCCCACTATGGCTACACCTTC. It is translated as CASSMWTAHYGYTF.

The CDR3 bases are TGTGCCAGCAGTTTTTTGTCCTCAACCTACGAGCAGTACTTC. Protein sequence: CASSFLSSTYEQYF. This chain joins TRBV27 and TRBJ2-7; D remains ambiguous. The V and J ends lost 3 bases and 2 bases respectively, with 11 bases between them. CDR1 and CDR2 (germline): MNHEY, SMNVEV (reference sequence). The CDR3 is 14 amino acids.

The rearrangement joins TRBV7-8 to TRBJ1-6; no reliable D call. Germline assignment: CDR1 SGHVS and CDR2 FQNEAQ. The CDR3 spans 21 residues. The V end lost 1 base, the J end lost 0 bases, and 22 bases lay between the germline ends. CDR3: CASSLDQPDIPLSSYNSPLHF. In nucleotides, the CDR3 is TGTGCCAGCAGCTTAGATCAACCAGACATCCCTCTCAGCTCCTATAATTCACCCCTCCACTTT.

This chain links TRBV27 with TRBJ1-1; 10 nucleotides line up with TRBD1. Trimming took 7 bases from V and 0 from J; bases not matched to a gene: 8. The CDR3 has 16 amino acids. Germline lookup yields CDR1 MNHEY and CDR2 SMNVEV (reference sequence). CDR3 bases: TGTGCCAGCAAGCAAGGGACAGGGGATCTGAACACTGAAGCTTTCTTT. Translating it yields CASKQGTGDLNTEAFF.